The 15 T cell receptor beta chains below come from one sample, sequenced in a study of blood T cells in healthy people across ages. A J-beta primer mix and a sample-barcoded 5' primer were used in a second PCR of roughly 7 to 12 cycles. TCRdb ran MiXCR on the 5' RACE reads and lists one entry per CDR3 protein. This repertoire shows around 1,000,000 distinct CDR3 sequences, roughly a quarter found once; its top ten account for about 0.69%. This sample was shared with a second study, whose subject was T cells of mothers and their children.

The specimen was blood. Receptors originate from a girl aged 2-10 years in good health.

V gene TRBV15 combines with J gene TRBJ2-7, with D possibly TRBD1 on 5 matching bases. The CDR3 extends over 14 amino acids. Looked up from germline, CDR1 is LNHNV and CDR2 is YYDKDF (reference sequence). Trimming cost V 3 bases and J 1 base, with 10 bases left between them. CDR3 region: CATSSTRVSYEQYF. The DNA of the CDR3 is TGTGCCACCAGCAGTACCAGGGTTTCCTACGAGCAGTACTTC.

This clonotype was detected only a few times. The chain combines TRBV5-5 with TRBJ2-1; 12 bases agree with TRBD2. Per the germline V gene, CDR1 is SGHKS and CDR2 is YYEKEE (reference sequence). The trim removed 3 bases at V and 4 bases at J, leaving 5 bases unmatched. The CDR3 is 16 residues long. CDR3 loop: CASSSRLAGEYNEQFF. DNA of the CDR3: TGTGCCAGCAGCTCACGACTAGCGGGAGAGTACAATGAGCAGTTCTTC.

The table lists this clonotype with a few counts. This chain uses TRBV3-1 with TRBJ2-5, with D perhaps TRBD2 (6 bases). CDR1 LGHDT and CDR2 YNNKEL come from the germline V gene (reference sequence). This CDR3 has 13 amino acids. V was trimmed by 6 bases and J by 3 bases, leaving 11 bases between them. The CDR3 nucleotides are TGTGCCAGCAGGAGGGGCGGGGAAGAGACCCAGTACTTC. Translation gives CASRRGGEETQYF.

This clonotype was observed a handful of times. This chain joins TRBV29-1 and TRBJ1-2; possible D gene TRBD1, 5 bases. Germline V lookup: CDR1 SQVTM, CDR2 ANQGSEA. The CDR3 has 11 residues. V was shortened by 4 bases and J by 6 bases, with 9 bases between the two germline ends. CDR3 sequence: CSVVGRDGYTF. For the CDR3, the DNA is TGCAGCGTTGTGGGCAGGGATGGCTACACCTTC.

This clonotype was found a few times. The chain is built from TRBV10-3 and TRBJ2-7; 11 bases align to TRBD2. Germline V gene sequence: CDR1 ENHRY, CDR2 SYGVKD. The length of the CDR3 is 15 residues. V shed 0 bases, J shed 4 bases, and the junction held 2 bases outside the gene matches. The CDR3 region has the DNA TGTGCCATCAGTGAGTCGGGACTAGCGGAGTACGAGCAGTACTTC. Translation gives CAISESGLAEYEQYF.

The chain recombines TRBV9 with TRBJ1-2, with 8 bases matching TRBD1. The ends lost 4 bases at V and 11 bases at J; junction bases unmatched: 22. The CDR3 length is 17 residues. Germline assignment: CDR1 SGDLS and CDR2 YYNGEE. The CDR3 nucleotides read TGTGCCAGCAGCCAATCTACCGGGACAGGCATCTATGGGGGTTACACCTTC. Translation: CASSQSTGTGIYGGYTF.

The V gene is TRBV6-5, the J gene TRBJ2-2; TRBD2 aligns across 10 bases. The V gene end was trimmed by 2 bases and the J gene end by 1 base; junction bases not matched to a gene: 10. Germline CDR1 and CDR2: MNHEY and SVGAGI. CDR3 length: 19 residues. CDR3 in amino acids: CASSYDLAGGNGNTGELFF. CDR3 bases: TGTGCCAGCAGTTACGACTTAGCGGGGGGAAACGGGAACACCGGGGAGCTGTTTTTT.

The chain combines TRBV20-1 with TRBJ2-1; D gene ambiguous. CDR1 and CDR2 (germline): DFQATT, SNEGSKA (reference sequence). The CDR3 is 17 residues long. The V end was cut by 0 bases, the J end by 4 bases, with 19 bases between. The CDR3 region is CSARDWSGAEFYNEQFF. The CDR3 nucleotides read TGCAGTGCTAGAGATTGGTCGGGCGCCGAATTTTACAATGAGCAGTTCTTC.

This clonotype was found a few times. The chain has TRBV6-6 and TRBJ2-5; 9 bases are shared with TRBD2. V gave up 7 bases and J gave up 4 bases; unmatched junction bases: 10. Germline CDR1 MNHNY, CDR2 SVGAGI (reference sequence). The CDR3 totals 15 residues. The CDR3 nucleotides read TGTGCCAGCACCCGTCGGGTAGCGGGAGCAGAGACCCAGTACTTC. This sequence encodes CASTRRVAGAETQYF.

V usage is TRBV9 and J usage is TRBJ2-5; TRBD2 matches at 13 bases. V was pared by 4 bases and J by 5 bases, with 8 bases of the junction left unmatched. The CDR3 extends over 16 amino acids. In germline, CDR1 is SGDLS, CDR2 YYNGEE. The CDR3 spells CASSLPGTSGTETQYF. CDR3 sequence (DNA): TGTGCCAGCAGCCTACCCGGGACTAGCGGGACTGAGACCCAGTACTTC.

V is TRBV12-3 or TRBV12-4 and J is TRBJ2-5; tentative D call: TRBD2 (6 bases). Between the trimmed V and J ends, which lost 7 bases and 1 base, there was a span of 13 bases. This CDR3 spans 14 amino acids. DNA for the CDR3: TGTGCCAGCACCGCGGACTATCTCCAAGAGACCCAGTACTTC. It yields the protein CASTADYLQETQYF.

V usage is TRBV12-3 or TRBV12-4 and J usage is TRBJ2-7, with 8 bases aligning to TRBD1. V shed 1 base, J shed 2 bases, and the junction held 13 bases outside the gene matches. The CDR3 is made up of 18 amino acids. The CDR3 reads CASSLGTGTYGGTYEQYF. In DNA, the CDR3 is TGTGCCAGCAGTTTAGGGACAGGGACATATGGGGGGACCTACGAGCAGTACTTC.

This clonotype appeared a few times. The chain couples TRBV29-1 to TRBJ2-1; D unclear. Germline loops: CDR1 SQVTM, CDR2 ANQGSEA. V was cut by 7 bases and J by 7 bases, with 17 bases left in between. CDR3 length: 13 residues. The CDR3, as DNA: TGCAGCGCCATTTTATCTTTTGGAAATGAGCAGTTCTTC. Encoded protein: CSAILSFGNEQFF.

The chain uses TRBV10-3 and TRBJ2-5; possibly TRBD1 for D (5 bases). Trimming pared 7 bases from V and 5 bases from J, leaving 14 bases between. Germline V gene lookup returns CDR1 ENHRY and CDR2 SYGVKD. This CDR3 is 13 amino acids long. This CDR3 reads CAITEGRGETQYF. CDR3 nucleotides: TGTGCCATCACTGAAGGAAGGGGTGAGACCCAGTACTTC.

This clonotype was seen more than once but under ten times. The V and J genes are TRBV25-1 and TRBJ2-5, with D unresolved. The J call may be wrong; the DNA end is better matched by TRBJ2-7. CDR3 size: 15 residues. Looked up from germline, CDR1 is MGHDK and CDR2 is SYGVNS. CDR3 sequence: CAWPMRRYRIYEQYF. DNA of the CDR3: TGTGCTTGGCCAATGCGTCGGTATAGGATCTACGAGCAGTACTTC.